A single sample gave rise to the 2 T cell receptor beta chains below, sequenced in a study of T cell responses to AZD1222 COVID-19 vaccine. Assay used: immunoSEQ multiplex PCR; TCRdb lists only in-frame clones, some missing. The data show 150,000 to 200,000 clones, around 94% seen once. This material consisted of peripheral blood, taken on day 0 of AZD1222 vaccination. The receptor set was obtained from an adult in good health.

This chain joins TRBV27 and TRBJ2-7; D perhaps matches TRBD2 (7 bases). V lost 0 bases and J 4 bases, leaving 13 bases between the germline ends. The CDR3 has 15 residues. Germline lookup yields CDR1 MNHEY and CDR2 SMNVEV (reference sequence). CDR3 nucleotide sequence: TGTGCCAGCAGTTTATCAGTGGGGGGGCCTTACGAGCAGTACTTC. Amino acid sequence: CASSLSVGGPYEQYF.

The chain links TRBV19 to TRBJ1-2; 7 positions match TRBD1. Unmatched junction bases numbered 2, after V lost 7 bases and J lost 0 bases. Germline assignment: CDR1 LNHDA and CDR2 SQIVND (reference sequence). The CDR3 loop spans 13 amino acids. The CDR3 nucleotides are TGTGCCAGTAATGGACAGGCTAACTATGGCTACACCTTC. Protein product: CASNGQANYGYTF. Full variable domain (rest looked up from reference TRBV19 and TRBJ1-2): DGGITQSPKYLFRKEGQNVTLSCEQNLNHDAMYWYRQDPGQGLRLIYYSQIVNDFQKGDIAEGYSVSREKKESFPLTVTSAQKNPTAFYLCASNGQANYGYTFGSGTRLTVV.